One sample yielded the 23 T cell receptor beta chains listed below, sequenced in a study of regulatory T cells in long-lasting Graves disease. As for time point: newly diagnosed GD, antithyroid drugs for less than 3 months. Extracted PBMC RNA gave rise to the TCR library. Through Arm-PCR of CDR3 regions and iRepertoire HTBI primers, TCR beta libraries were built. TCRdb reprocessed the multiplex PCR reads via MiXCR and lists one record per CDR3 protein. In the table there are approximately 210,000 distinct CDR3 sequences, around 20% of which are singletons. This sample comprised peripheral blood mononuclear cells (PBMCs), obtained at new diagnosis, from a patient treated with antithyroid drugs. These receptors were taken from a female donor with Graves disease.

Ten or more counts support this clonotype. This rearrangement joins TRBV7-2 to TRBJ2-1; D not resolved. Trimming shortened V by 1 base and J by 7 bases, and 5 bases separated the two germline ends. Germline CDR1 SGHTA, CDR2 FQGNSA. CDR3 length: 12 residues. CDR3: CASSLVQNEQFF. In nucleotides, the CDR3 is TGTGCCAGCAGCTTAGTTCAGAATGAGCAGTTCTTC.

This clonotype was detected ten times or more. This chain links TRBV11-1 with TRBJ2-3; D not certain. Trimming stripped 3 bases from V and 4 bases from J, with 5 bases between. This CDR3 has 12 amino acids. Germline CDR1 SGHAT, CDR2 FQDESV (reference sequence). CDR3 residues: CASSFIADTQYF. Written as DNA, the CDR3 is TGTGCCAGCAGCTTCATAGCAGATACGCAGTATTTT.

This clonotype was detected ten times or more. The chain uses TRBV6-2 or TRBV6-3 and TRBJ1-1, with 9 nucleotides matching TRBD1. CDR3 length: 17 residues. Germline V CDR1 and CDR2: MNHEY, SVGEGT. V shed 4 bases, J shed 1 base, and the junction held 10 bases outside the gene matches. CDR3 in amino acids: CASSLLPTGQGNTEAFF. For the CDR3, the DNA is TGTGCCAGCAGTTTATTGCCTACGGGACAGGGGAACACTGAAGCTTTCTTT.

In its sample, this clonotype was seen many times. The chain couples TRBV30 to TRBJ2-3; no reliable D call. Germline V gene sequence: CDR1 GTSNPN, CDR2 SVGIG (reference sequence). The CDR3 covers 16 residues. Trimming left V 2 bases short and J 1 base short, with 16 bases between. For the CDR3, the DNA is TGTGCCTGGAGTCCCCCCGGGCCGATCCGCACAGATACGCAGTATTTT. It codes for CAWSPPGPIRTDTQYF.

This clonotype has ten or more counts. The V gene is TRBV9, the J gene TRBJ2-2, with D tentatively TRBD1 (6 bases). In germline, CDR1 is SGDLS, CDR2 YYNGEE. This CDR3 spans 17 amino acids. Trimming removed 0 bases from V and 5 bases from J, with 17 bases in between. The CDR3 DNA reads TGTGCCAGCAGCGTAGCTTTAGGACAGTTGGCGACCGGGGAGCTGTTTTTT. The encoded protein is CASSVALGQLATGELFF.

This clonotype was counted only a few times. A much larger clone lies one base from this, so it may be a read error. Likely a read error: the CDR3 ends without its conserved phenylalanine or tryptophan. The rearrangement links TRBV11-2 to TRBJ2-1; D perhaps matches TRBD2 (6 bases). The end of the DNA is better explained by TRBJ2-5, so the J call may be wrong. Germline CDR1 and CDR2: SGHAT and FQNNGV. The CDR3 totals 13 residues. As DNA, the CDR3 is TGTGCCAGCAGCCGGGAGTTAGGACAGACCCAGTACCTC. It codes for CASSRELGQTQYL.

This clonotype was seen only a few times. A much bigger clone sits one base away, suggesting this may be a read error. J is TRBJ2-7 and V is TRBV2; D unclear. From germline, CDR1 is SNHLY and CDR2 FYNNEI. V dropped 4 bases and J dropped 4 bases, with 17 bases sitting between them. The CDR3 has 15 amino acids. CDR3 protein: CASSGRSSSPYEQYF. CDR3 sequence (DNA): TGTGCCAGCAGTGGAAGGTCGTCGAGCCCGTACGAGCAGTACTTC.

This clonotype was observed a few times. Possible read error: a much larger clone is one base away. The rearrangement joins TRBV30 to TRBJ2-5; no firm D call. V was clipped by 5 bases and J by 5 bases, with 12 bases between them. CDR3 length equals 12 residues. The V gene's germline CDR1 is GTSNPN and CDR2 SVGIG (reference sequence). CDR3 region: CAWDRRVETQYF. The CDR3 nucleotides read TGTGCCTGGGACCGGCGAGTGGAGACCCAGTACTTC.

Points on this clonotype: A much larger clone lies a single base off, so this may be a read error. The V call is TRBV24-1, the J call TRBJ2-1; D remains unclear. The germline V and J ends were trimmed by 1 base and 4 bases, with 13 bases remaining between them. This CDR3 comprises 16 residues. Germline CDR1 KGHDR, CDR2 SFDVKD. The CDR3 spells CATSDFSPSQYNEQFF. The DNA of the CDR3 is TGTGCCACCAGTGATTTCTCCCCTTCCCAATACAATGAGCAGTTCTTC.

Concerning this clonotype: A much bigger clone sits one base away, suggesting this may be a read error. CDR3 residues: CASNSGRAGNEQYF. DNA for the CDR3: TGTGCCAGCAACAGCGGGAGGGCGGGGAATGAGCAGTACTTC. The rearrangement joins TRBV6-1 to TRBJ2-7; 10 bases fit TRBD2. V dropped 7 bases and J dropped 7; count of bases not matched to a gene: 10. CDR1 is MNHNS, CDR2 SASEGT, per germline. This CDR3 has 14 residues.

This clonotype occurred a few times. The chain couples TRBV7-8 to TRBJ1-4, with D hard to call. This CDR3 comprises 16 residues. Germline V gene sequence: CDR1 SGHVS, CDR2 FQNEAQ. V dropped 2 bases and J dropped 8 bases, with 18 bases sitting between them. DNA for the CDR3: TGTGCCAGCAGCTTATATCCTGGGCCCCGAAACGAAAAACTGTTTTTT. This gives the protein CASSLYPGPRNEKLFF.

This clonotype showed up many times. This chain joins TRBV6-1 and TRBJ1-2; D call uncertain. With 4 bases removed from V and 6 bases from J, the gap between germline ends came to 27 bases. This CDR3 spans 18 amino acids. Germline CDR1 and CDR2: MNHNS and SASEGT. DNA of the CDR3: TGTGCCAGCAGTGCACTACTCCCTCGCATCCTCACGATGAATGGCTACACCTTC. Translating gives CASSALLPRILTMNGYTF.

This clonotype was observed at least ten times. V is TRBV3-1 and J is TRBJ2-1; 11 bases line up with TRBD2. Germline CDR1 is LGHDT and CDR2 is YNNKEL (reference sequence). The CDR3 runs to 12 residues. The ends lost 1 base at V and 15 bases at J; junction bases unmatched: 2. In DNA form, the CDR3 reads TGTGCCAGCAGCCAAGGACTAGCGGGGATGTTCTTC. Translating it yields CASSQGLAGMFF.

This chain joins TRBV2 and TRBJ2-7; a weak D match, TRBD2 (6 bases). Germline lookup yields CDR1 SNHLY and CDR2 FYNNEI. The CDR3 loop spans 15 amino acids. Trimming stripped 4 bases from V and 3 bases from J, with 16 bases between. The CDR3, as DNA: TGTGCCAGCAGTGTAGGGGCGGGGTCATTCTACGAGCAGTACTTC. It translates to CASSVGAGSFYEQYF.

The chain employs TRBV20-1 and TRBJ1-5; TRBD1 might be the D (5 bases). This CDR3 contains 16 residues. Trimming removed 6 bases at V and 4 bases at J, with 22 bases between. Germline lookup yields CDR1 DFQATT and CDR2 SNEGSKA (reference sequence). The CDR3 is CSASPWDLDPNQPQHF. The DNA for the CDR3 is TGCAGTGCCTCCCCATGGGACCTAGACCCGAATCAGCCCCAGCATTTT.

This clonotype was observed at least ten times. The chain joins TRBV24-1 to TRBJ2-7; 14 bases line up with TRBD2. There are 15 residues in the CDR3. The trim removed 3 bases at V and 3 bases at J, leaving 0 bases unmatched. Germline V gene data show CDR1 as KGHDR and CDR2 as SFDVKD. CDR3 coding DNA: TGTGCCACCAGTGATGGACTAGCGGGAGGCTACGAGCAGTACTTC. This encodes CATSDGLAGGYEQYF.

In nucleotides, the CDR3 is TGTGCCAGCAGCTTGGGGACAGGGACATGGAATGAGCAGTTCTTC. This translates into CASSLGTGTWNEQFF. The V gene is TRBV7-3, the J gene TRBJ2-1; 9 nucleotides line up with TRBD1. The CDR3 has 15 amino acids. The germline CDR1 and CDR2 sequences are SGHTA and FQGTGA. V gave up 3 bases and J gave up 7 bases; unmatched junction bases: 7. Together with reference TRBV7-3 and TRBJ2-1, the CDR3 gives the full variable domain: GAGVSQTPSNKVTEKGKYVELRCDPISGHTALYWYRQSLGQGPEFLIYFQGTGAADDSGLPNDRFFAVRPEGSVSTLKIQRTERGDSAVYLCASSLGTGTWNEQFFGPGTRLTVL.

This clonotype has just a few counts. This chain connects TRBV2 to TRBJ1-6, with 7 bases matching TRBD1. The CDR3 consists of 16 residues. J was trimmed by 7 bases and V by 5 bases; bases with no gene match: 11. The germline CDR1 and CDR2 sequences are SNHLY and FYNNEI. Here the CDR3 reads CASSLTGPMGNSPLHF. The CDR3 DNA sequence: TGTGCCAGCAGTTTGACAGGGCCCATGGGGAATTCACCCCTCCACTTT.

The table lists this clonotype with many counts. The chain combines TRBV13 with TRBJ2-7, with D maybe TRBD1 (5 bases). The CDR3 is made up of 14 amino acids. Germline assignment: CDR1 PRHDT and CDR2 FYEKMQ (reference sequence). Trimming took 5 bases from V and 2 from J, leaving 13 bases between them. This CDR3 reads CASSPRRETYEQYF. The CDR3 bases are TGTGCCAGCAGCCCTCGCAGGGAAACCTACGAGCAGTACTTC. Combining the CDR3 with reference TRBV13 and TRBJ2-7 gives the whole variable domain AAGVIQSPRHLIKEKRETATLKCYPIPRHDTVYWYQQGPGQDPQFLISFYEKMQSDKGSIPDRFSAQQFSDYHSELNMSSLELGDSALYFCASSPRRETYEQYFGPGTRLTVT.

V is TRBV11-2 and J is TRBJ1-1; D ambiguous. Trimming stripped 5 bases from V and 4 bases from J, with 14 bases between. Germline assignment: CDR1 SGHAT and CDR2 FQNNGV. The CDR3 consists of 14 residues. CDR3 amino acids: CASSIQGIGTEAFF. CDR3 coding DNA: TGTGCCAGCAGCATCCAAGGGATTGGCACTGAAGCTTTCTTT.

The rearrangement joins TRBV20-1 to TRBJ2-3; the D gene is possibly TRBD2 (6 bases). Germline-derived CDR1 and CDR2 are DFQATT and SNEGSKA (reference sequence). V dropped 3 bases and J dropped 2 bases, with 21 bases sitting between them. The CDR3 is 17 amino acids. The CDR3 sequence is CSASLRSRDFYTDTQYF. The DNA of the CDR3 is TGCAGTGCTAGCCTTAGGTCGAGGGACTTTTACACAGATACGCAGTATTTT.

At least ten counts were recorded for this clonotype. V gene TRBV29-1 combines with J gene TRBJ2-1; maybe TRBD1 (6 bases). The CDR3 has 12 residues. Germline V CDR1 and CDR2: SQVTM, ANQGSEA. V lost 4 bases, J lost 9 bases, and 13 bases lay in between. The CDR3 DNA sequence: TGCAGCGTTGGGGGACAAGTCAGTGAGCAGTTCTTC. The encoded protein is CSVGGQVSEQFF.

Ten or more counts support this clonotype. The chain carries TRBV12-3 or TRBV12-4 and TRBJ2-7; D possibly corresponds to TRBD1 (5 bases). The CDR3 extends over 12 amino acids. Trimming left V 3 bases short and J 5 bases short, with 8 bases between. The CDR3 here is CASSLGRDEQYF. The CDR3, as DNA: TGTGCCAGCAGTTTGGGCAGGGACGAGCAGTACTTC.